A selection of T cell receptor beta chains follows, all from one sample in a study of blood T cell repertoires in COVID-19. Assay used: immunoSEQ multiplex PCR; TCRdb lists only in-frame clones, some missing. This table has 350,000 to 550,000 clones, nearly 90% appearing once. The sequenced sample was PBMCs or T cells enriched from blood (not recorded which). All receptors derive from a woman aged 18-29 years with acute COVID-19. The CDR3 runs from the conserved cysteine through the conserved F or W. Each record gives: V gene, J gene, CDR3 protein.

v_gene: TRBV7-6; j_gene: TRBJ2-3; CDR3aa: CASSLVPGLAGAEADTQYF
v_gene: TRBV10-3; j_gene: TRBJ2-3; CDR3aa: CAISVRAGETDTQYF
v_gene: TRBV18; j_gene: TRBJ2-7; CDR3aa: CASRTSGGDPYEQYF
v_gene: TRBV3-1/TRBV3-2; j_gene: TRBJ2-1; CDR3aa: CASSQEDGSSYNEQFF
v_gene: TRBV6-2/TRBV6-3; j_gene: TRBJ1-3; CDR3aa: CASSFEVGQLHSGNTIYF
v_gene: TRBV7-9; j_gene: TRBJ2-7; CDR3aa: CASSHSGNPPGREQYF
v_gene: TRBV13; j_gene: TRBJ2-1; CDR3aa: CASSLRTSNEQFF
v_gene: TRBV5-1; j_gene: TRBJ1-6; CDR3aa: CASSSGTARPLHF
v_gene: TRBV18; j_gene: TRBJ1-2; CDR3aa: CASSPSSRGGIYGYTF
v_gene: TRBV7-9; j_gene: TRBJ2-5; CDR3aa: CASSSLTGGKETQYF
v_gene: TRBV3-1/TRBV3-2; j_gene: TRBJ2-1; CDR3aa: CASSQERLAANNEQFF
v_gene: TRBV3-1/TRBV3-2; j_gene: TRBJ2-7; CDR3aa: CASSLRDRFSYEQYF
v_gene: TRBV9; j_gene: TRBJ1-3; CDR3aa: CASSPDRQTGNTIYF
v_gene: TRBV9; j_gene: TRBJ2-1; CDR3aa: CASSVSELAASYNEQFF
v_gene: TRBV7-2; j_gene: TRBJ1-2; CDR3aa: CASSPPGTAGEKYGYTF
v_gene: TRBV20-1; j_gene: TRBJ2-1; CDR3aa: CSGGVGQFF
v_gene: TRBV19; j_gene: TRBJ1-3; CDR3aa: CATREDIWSNTIYF
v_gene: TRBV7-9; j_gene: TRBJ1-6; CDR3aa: CASSVATGNYSPLHF
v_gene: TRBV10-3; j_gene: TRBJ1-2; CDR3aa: CAIGTGNGYTF
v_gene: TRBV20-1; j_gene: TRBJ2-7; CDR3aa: CSASPEVGYEQYF
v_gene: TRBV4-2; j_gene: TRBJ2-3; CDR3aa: CASSQEWPSGISDTQYF
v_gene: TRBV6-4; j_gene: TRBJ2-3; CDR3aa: CATSVQRGGQSRQYF
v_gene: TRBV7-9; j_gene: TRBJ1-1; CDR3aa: CASSSSLNTEAFF
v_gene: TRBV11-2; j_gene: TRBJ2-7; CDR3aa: CASSLVTVGPYEQYF
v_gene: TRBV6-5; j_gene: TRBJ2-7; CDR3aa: CASSRDRGHEQYF
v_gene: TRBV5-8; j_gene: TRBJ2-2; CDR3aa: CASNPLAGHTGELFF
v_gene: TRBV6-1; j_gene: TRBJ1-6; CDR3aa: CASSELGTGANSPLHF
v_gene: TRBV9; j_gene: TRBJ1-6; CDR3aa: CASSAIPVDGSPLHF
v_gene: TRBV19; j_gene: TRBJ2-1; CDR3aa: CASRDPGQGARREQFF
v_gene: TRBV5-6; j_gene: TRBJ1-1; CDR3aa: CASSYSGIYTEAFF
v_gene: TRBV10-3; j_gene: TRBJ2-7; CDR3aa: CAISEGLAGVREQYF
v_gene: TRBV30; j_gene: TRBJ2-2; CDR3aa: CAWSVLRAGELFF
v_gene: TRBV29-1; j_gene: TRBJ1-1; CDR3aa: CSVDGYTEAFF
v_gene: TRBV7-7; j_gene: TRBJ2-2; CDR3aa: CASSLRTLNTGELFF
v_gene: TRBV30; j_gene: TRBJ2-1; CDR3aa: CAWSVPGLAGPNEQFF
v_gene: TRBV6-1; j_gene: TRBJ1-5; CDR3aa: CASSERRNQPQHF
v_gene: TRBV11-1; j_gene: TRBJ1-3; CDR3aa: CASSHGRGGNTIYF
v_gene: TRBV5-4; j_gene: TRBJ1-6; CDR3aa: CASSSDMGQGYSPLHF
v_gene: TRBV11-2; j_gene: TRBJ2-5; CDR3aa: CASSFSFGAGGAETQYF
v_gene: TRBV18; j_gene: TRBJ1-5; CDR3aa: CASSPRQGDNQPQHF
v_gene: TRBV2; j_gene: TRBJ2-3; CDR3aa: CASSGLAGGGPDTQYF